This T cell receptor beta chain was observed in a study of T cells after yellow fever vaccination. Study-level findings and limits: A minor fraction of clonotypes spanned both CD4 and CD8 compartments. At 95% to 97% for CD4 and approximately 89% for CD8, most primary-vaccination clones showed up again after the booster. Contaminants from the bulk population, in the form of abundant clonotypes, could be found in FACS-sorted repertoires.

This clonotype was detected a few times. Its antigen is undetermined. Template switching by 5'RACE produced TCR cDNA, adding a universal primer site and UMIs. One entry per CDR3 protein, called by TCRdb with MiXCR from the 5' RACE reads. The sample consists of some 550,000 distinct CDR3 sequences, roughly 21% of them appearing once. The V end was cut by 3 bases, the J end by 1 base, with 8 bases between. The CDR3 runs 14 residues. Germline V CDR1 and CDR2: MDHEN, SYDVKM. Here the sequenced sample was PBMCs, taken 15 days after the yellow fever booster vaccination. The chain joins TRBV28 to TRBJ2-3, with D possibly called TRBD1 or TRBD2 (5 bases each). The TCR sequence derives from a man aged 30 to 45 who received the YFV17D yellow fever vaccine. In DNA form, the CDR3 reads TGTGCCAGCAGTTTGGGGGACCGCACAGATACGCAGTATTTT. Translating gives CASSLGDRTDTQYF. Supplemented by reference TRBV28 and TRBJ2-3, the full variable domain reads DVKVTQSSRYLVKRTGEKVFLECVQDMDHENMFWYRQDPGLGLRLIYFSYDVKMKEKGDIPEGYSVSREKKERFSLILESASTNQTSMYLCASSLGDRTDTQYFGPGTRLTVL.